A single sample is the source of the 27 T cell receptor beta chains below, sequenced in a study of glioma-infiltrating T cells after dendritic cell vaccination. The method was immunoSEQ multiplex PCR; TCRdb's version includes in-frame clones alone and lacks a portion of them. The table includes tens of thousands of clones, about 87% detected once. The sample here was blood, taken before dendritic cell vaccination. All receptors come from a human donor with glioblastoma.

The gene calls are TRBV5-6 and TRBJ2-5; possibly TRBD1 for D (5 bases). The length of the CDR3 is 14 residues. The germline V and J ends were trimmed by 2 bases and 5 bases, with 13 bases remaining between them. In germline, CDR1 is SGHDT, CDR2 YYEEEE. Written as DNA, the CDR3 is TGTGCCAGCAGCTTAGGGGCGGCGTGGGAGACCCAGTACTTC. Translating it yields CASSLGAAWETQYF.

The chain has TRBV11-2 and TRBJ2-7; 10 bases are a match to TRBD2. The CDR3 runs to 16 residues. Losses at the gene ends were 4 bases for V and 5 bases for J; bases not matched to a gene: 11. Germline values: CDR1 SGHAT, CDR2 FQNNGV. CDR3 coding DNA: TGTGCCAGCAGCTCAGGGAGGGGACTAGCGCTTCACGAGCAGTACTTC. Translating it yields CASSSGRGLALHEQYF.

Comments on this clone: Germline and junction disagree at one end, which may indicate a read error. J is TRBJ2-7 and V is TRBV18, with a tentative D call TRBD2 (6 bases). The CDR3 has 14 residues. In germline, CDR1 is KGHSH, CDR2 LQKENI. The CDR3 DNA reads TGTGCCGGCTCACCCGGCCGCGGGAACTACGAGCAGTACTTC. Its translation is CAGSPGRGNYEQYF.

The chain links TRBV19 to TRBJ2-1; no firm D call. CDR1 is LNHDA, CDR2 SQIVND, per germline (reference sequence). Trimming pared 2 bases from V and 6 bases from J, leaving 8 bases between. This CDR3 has 13 amino acids. The CDR3 here is CASSILPGNEQFF. DNA of the CDR3: TGTGCCAGTAGTATACTACCAGGCAATGAGCAGTTCTTC.

This sequence joins TRBV7-3 and TRBJ2-2; 8 positions agree with TRBD1. The CDR3 spans 16 residues. Germline-derived CDR1 and CDR2 are SGHTA and FQGTGA. With 5 bases clipped from V and 5 bases from J, the junction kept 10 bases outside the gene matches. CDR3 sequence (DNA): TGTGCCAGCAGCGCGCAGGACAGGGAAGGTACCGGGGAGCTGTTTTTT. Translating gives CASSAQDREGTGELFF. Filled out from reference TRBV7-3 and TRBJ2-2, the complete variable domain reads GAGVSQTPSNKVTEKGKYVELRCDPISGHTALYWYRQSLGQGPEFLIYFQGTGAADDSGLPNDRFFAVRPEGSVSTLKIQRTERGDSAVYLCASSAQDREGTGELFFGEGSRLTVL.

The rearrangement joins TRBV19 to TRBJ1-5; TRBD1 agrees at 9 bases. V lost 2 bases, J lost 1 base, and 9 bases stayed unmatched. Germline V gene data show CDR1 as LNHDA and CDR2 as SQIVND (reference sequence). This CDR3 comprises 18 residues. The CDR3 bases are TGTGCCAGTAGTATATCATCCGGGACAGGGTCGAGCAATCAGCCCCAGCATTTT. Translating gives CASSISSGTGSSNQPQHF.

The chain combines TRBV7-2 with TRBJ2-3; the match to TRBD2 covers 7 bases. This CDR3 is built from 14 residues. The V gene end was trimmed by 1 base and the J gene end by 7 bases; junction bases not matched to a gene: 5. CDR1 and CDR2 (germline): SGHTA, FQGNSA. CDR3 sequence reads: CASSLVLSGHTQYF. CDR3 sequence (DNA): TGTGCCAGCAGCTTAGTTCTTAGCGGGCATACGCAGTATTTT.

The chain joins TRBV5-1 to TRBJ2-1, with D possibly TRBD2 on 6 matching bases. In germline, CDR1 is SGHRS, CDR2 YFSETQ. Trimming removed 0 bases at V and 6 bases at J, with 19 bases between. This CDR3 is built from 17 residues. The CDR3 loop is CASSLAGLSRGANEQFF. The DNA of the CDR3 is TGCGCCAGCAGCTTGGCAGGACTATCCCGGGGTGCCAATGAGCAGTTCTTC.

CDR3 DNA sequence: TGCGCCAGCAGTGTAGACAGAGCGGGCACCGGGGAGCTGTTTTTT. Encoded protein: CASSVDRAGTGELFF. The chain uses TRBV10-2 and TRBJ2-2; tentative D call: TRBD2 (6 bases). The CDR3 extends over 15 amino acids. Germline V gene lookup returns CDR1 WSHSY and CDR2 SAAADI. The ends were cut back, 4 bases at V and 4 bases at J, with 13 bases in the middle.

The gene calls are TRBV4-2 and TRBJ1-2; D is ambiguous. Deletions cut 1 base from V and 1 base from J, with 13 bases between. In germline, CDR1 is LGHNA, CDR2 YNFKEQ. The CDR3 is made up of 16 amino acids. CDR3 sequence: CASSQGAGDLNYGYTF. The CDR3 nucleotides read TGTGCCAGCAGCCAAGGGGCGGGCGACCTTAACTATGGCTACACCTTC.

The chain employs TRBV6-5 and TRBJ1-5, with D unclear. Deletions cut 0 bases from V and 7 bases from J, with 13 bases between. Germline CDR1 reads MNHEY; CDR2 reads SVGAGI. The CDR3 is made up of 15 amino acids. This chain's CDR3 is CASSYSGGLKQPQHF. CDR3 in DNA: TGTGCCAGCAGTTACTCGGGAGGGCTGAAGCAGCCCCAGCATTTT.

CDR3 in DNA: TGTGCCATCAGAGTGGGACAGGGGGCGATTGATGGAGAGACCCAGTACTTC. Its protein is CAIRVGQGAIDGETQYF. The chain has TRBV10-3 and TRBJ2-5; 12 bases are a match to TRBD1. CDR3 size: 17 residues. The V and J ends lost 6 bases and 4 bases, in that order; junction bases with no gene match: 12. Looked up from germline, CDR1 is ENHRY and CDR2 is SYGVKD.

The rearrangement joins TRBV20-1 to TRBJ2-3; D gene uncertain. The length of the CDR3 is 11 residues. The germline V and J ends were trimmed by 6 bases and 8 bases, with 12 bases remaining between them. Germline V gives CDR1 DFQATT, CDR2 SNEGSKA (reference sequence). Here the CDR3 reads CSAAASGTQYF. The DNA for the CDR3 is TGCAGTGCCGCCGCTTCGGGTACGCAGTATTTT.

The chain joins TRBV4-2 to TRBJ2-3; 10 bases match TRBD2. The CDR3 contains 17 residues. CDR1 is LGHNA and CDR2 is YNFKEQ in the germline V gene. Trimming at V came to 0 bases and at J to 2 bases, leaving 5 bases not matched to a gene. CDR3 in DNA: TGTGCCAGCAGCCAAGATACTAGCGGGACCCCCACAGATACGCAGTATTTT. Encoded protein: CASSQDTSGTPTDTQYF.

The chain uses TRBV6-6 and TRBJ1-2, with 12 nucleotides matching TRBD1. J was trimmed by 6 bases and V by 7 bases; bases with no gene match: 9. This CDR3 contains 15 residues. Germline CDR1 MNHNY, CDR2 SVGAGI (reference sequence). The CDR3 DNA is TGTGCCAGCATTCGCCGGGACAGGGGGCTAAATGGCTACACCTTC. Protein product: CASIRRDRGLNGYTF.

This rearrangement joins TRBV28 to TRBJ2-5, with D tentatively TRBD2 (6 bases). CDR3 length equals 14 residues. CDR1 and CDR2 (germline): MDHEN, SYDVKM. V was trimmed by 2 bases and J by 1 base, leaving 8 bases between them. The DNA for the CDR3 is TGTGCCAGCAGTTTAAGGAGGGGCCAAGAGACCCAGTACTTC. It specifies CASSLRRGQETQYF.

The CDR3 DNA reads as TGTGCCAGCTCACCGGGACAAGAAGAGACCCAGTACTTC. This translates into CASSPGQEETQYF. The rearrangement links TRBV18 to TRBJ2-5, with a tentative D call TRBD1 (6 bases). This CDR3 is 13 amino acids long. The ends were cut back, 3 bases at V and 3 bases at J, with 8 bases in the middle. Germline values: CDR1 KGHSH, CDR2 LQKENI.

With regard to this clone: Different DNA sequences within this sample yield the same CDR3. The rearrangement links TRBV9 to TRBJ1-6; D call uncertain. The V gene lost 3 bases and the J gene lost 13 bases, with 14 bases spanning the gap. Germline V gene data show CDR1 as SGDLS and CDR2 as YYNGEE. The CDR3 consists of 13 residues. The CDR3 DNA reads as TGTGCCAGCAGCGCGGTTTTGGAGTCCCCCCTCCACTTT. It translates to CASSAVLESPLHF.

This clone was picked up one time. The gene calls are TRBV5-1 and TRBJ2-1; D not certain. The V end was cut by 0 bases, the J end by 0 bases, with 7 bases between. Germline-derived CDR1 and CDR2 are SGHRS and YFSETQ. The CDR3 length is 15 residues. The CDR3 loop reads CASSLERSSYNEQFF. CDR3 in DNA: TGCGCCAGCAGCTTGGAACGGAGCTCCTACAATGAGCAGTTCTTC.

The rearrangement links TRBV2 to TRBJ1-5; D is undetermined. Trimming took 5 bases from V and 0 from J, leaving 5 bases between them. The CDR3 is 13 residues long. The germline CDR1 and CDR2 sequences are SNHLY and FYNNEI. The CDR3 coding sequence is TGTGCCAGCAGTACAGTTAGCAATCAGCCCCAGCATTTT. Translated: CASSTVSNQPQHF. Variable domain in full (rest from reference TRBV2 and TRBJ1-5): EPEVTQTPSHQVTQMGQEVILRCVPISNHLYFYWYRQILGQKVEFLVSFYNNEISEKSEIFDDQFSVERPDGSNFTLKIRSTKLEDSAMYFCASSTVSNQPQHFGDGTRLSIL.

As for this clone: This sample also contains other DNA sequences that code for the same CDR3. The chain uses TRBV30 and TRBJ2-3; a possible D gene is TRBD2 (5 bases). The CDR3 is 12 amino acids. Between the trimmed V and J ends, which lost 0 bases and 6 bases, there was a span of 7 bases. The germline V gene encodes CDR1 GTSNPN and CDR2 SVGIG (reference sequence). This chain's CDR3 is CAWSVTGDTQYF. The CDR3 DNA follows: TGTGCCTGGAGTGTTACGGGGGATACGCAGTATTTT.

This chain links TRBV1 with TRBJ2-5; the D call in the table, TRBD2, was not verified against the DNA. TRBV1 is noted as a pseudogene. This CDR3 has 16 residues. The CDR3 coding sequence is TGCACCAGCAGTCCATACCAGCGGGGGAGGGGAGAGACCCAGTACTTC. As protein: CTSSPYQRGRGETQYF.

The chain employs TRBV11-3 and TRBJ2-7, with 8 positions matching TRBD2. The junction had 8 bases not matched to a gene; V was cut back by 4 bases and J by 0 bases. The CDR3 spans 16 residues. The germline gives CDR1 SGHNT, CDR2 YENEEA. The CDR3 region has the DNA TGTGCCAGCAGCTCTAGTTGGCGGGAGGACTCCTACGAGCAGTACTTC. Translating it yields CASSSSWREDSYEQYF. Filled out from reference TRBV11-3 and TRBJ2-7, the complete variable domain reads EAGVVQSPRYKIIEKKQPVAFWCNPISGHNTLYWYLQNLGQGPELLIRYENEEAVDDSQLPKDRFSAERLKGVDSTLKIQPAELGDSAVYLCASSSSWREDSYEQYFGPGTRLTVT.

V and J are TRBV7-2 and TRBJ1-2; the D gene is possibly TRBD1 (5 bases). Germline V lookup: CDR1 SGHTA, CDR2 FQGNSA. The length of the CDR3 is 14 residues. Trimming removed 2 bases at V and 4 bases at J, with 11 bases between. CDR3 bases: TGTGCCAGCAGCTTATCAGGGAATAGCTATGGCTACACCTTC. It specifies CASSLSGNSYGYTF. Looking up the rest from reference TRBV7-2 and TRBJ1-2 gives the full variable domain: GAGVSQSPSNKVTEKGKDVELRCDPISGHTALYWYRQSLGQGLEFLIYFQGNSAPDKSGLPSDRFSAERTGGSVSTLTIQRTQQEDSAVYLCASSLSGNSYGYTFGSGTRLTVV.

The V call is TRBV18, the J call TRBJ2-7; 8 bases agree with TRBD2. J gave up 5 bases and V 5 bases, and 8 bases lay outside the gene matches. CDR1 is KGHSH and CDR2 is LQKENI in the germline V gene. This CDR3 contains 14 residues. Written as DNA, the CDR3 is TGTGCCAGCTCAGCGACTAGCGCGGAGGACGAGCAGTACTTC. Translating it yields CASSATSAEDEQYF.

The chain uses TRBV5-4 and TRBJ2-5; D possibly corresponds to TRBD2 (6 bases). This CDR3 is built from 14 residues. CDR1 is SGHNT and CDR2 is YYREEE in the germline V gene (reference sequence). V lost 2 bases, J lost 4 bases, and 12 bases lay in between. The CDR3 is CASSLGHGGETQYF. DNA for the CDR3: TGTGCCAGCAGCTTAGGGCACGGGGGAGAGACCCAGTACTTC.

A few counts support this clone. The chain carries TRBV6-5 and TRBJ1-1; 8 positions agree with TRBD1. Germline assignment: CDR1 MNHEY and CDR2 SVGAGI. This CDR3 has 14 amino acids. Unmatched junction bases numbered 8, after V lost 7 bases and J lost 4 bases. CDR3 region: CASTVTGAGTEAFF. CDR3 nucleotides: TGTGCCAGCACCGTGACAGGGGCGGGCACTGAAGCTTTCTTT.